Reported below is one T cell receptor (beta chain). Its antigen is as yet unknown. This CDR3 is built from 12 residues. Looked up from germline, CDR1 is GTSNPN and CDR2 is SVGIG (reference sequence). V was cut by 2 bases and J by 12 bases, with 11 bases left in between. This record belongs to a study of T cell responses to AZD1222 COVID-19 vaccine. Profiling relied on immunoSEQ multiplex PCR, and the TCRdb table lists in-frame clones only, not all of them. The sample includes about 100,000 clones, 88% of them seen just once. The study, taken as a whole, reports: Receipt of two AZD1222 doses was followed by a rise in Spike-specific TCR breadth and depth. Repertoire sampling was restricted to post-peak T cell response timepoints. At baseline, just five to seven AZD1222 recipients tested seropositive. Mostly white British, mostly female donors; authors suggested clonal diversity may be underestimated.

V is TRBV30 and J is TRBJ1-6; D may be TRBD1 (5 bases). The receptor was derived from an adult in good health. The sample was peripheral blood, taken on day 0 of AZD1222 vaccination. The CDR3 nucleotides read TGTGCCTGGAGTCTCAGGGAGGGACCCCTCCACTTT. Translated: CAWSLREGPLHF. The whole variable domain, remainder taken from reference TRBV30 and TRBJ1-6, is SQTIHQWPATLVQPVGSPLSLECTVEGTSNPNLYWYRQAAGRGLQLLFYSVGIGQISSEVPQNLSASRPQDRQFILSSKKLLLSDSGFYLCAWSLREGPLHFGNGTRLTVT.